Sequencing of this T cell receptor (beta chain) was carried out in a study of cytomegalovirus exposure and HLA in healthy donors. This CDR3 region has 14 residues. Trimming took 3 bases from V and 5 from J; bases not matched to a gene: 4. Per germline, CDR1 SGHNT and CDR2 YENEEA. The PCR ran on 60 Vbeta and 13 Jbeta primers. Here immunoSEQ multiplex PCR was the method, and the copy in TCRdb shows in-frame clones only, minus some. The sample lists more than 95,000 clones; more than 65% were seen once. This clonotype was obtained from a man aged 35 to 55 in good health and CMV-seropositive. The rearrangement joins TRBV11-3 to TRBJ2-5; 9 positions match TRBD2. Sequenced material: PBMCs. The chain's CDR3 is CASSFRAGGETQYF. The CDR3 nucleotides read TGTGCCAGCAGCTTCCGGGCGGGGGGGGAGACCCAGTACTTC.